This T cell receptor beta chain was profiled in a study of blood T cell repertoires in COVID-19. Turning to the study itself: The analysed material was cDNA or gDNA that came from T cells, B-cell-depleted T cells, or PBMCs.

Participants were placed into cohorts based on the clinical history they reported. People in the exposed group encountered a COVID-19 case within 2 weeks before entering the study. How the authors handled the data: Amplification with reference gene primers provided the estimates of nucleated cell counts. The method was immunoSEQ multiplex PCR; TCRdb's version includes in-frame clones alone and lacks a portion of them. The V and J calls and clone size are taken from that table; D and trimming were inferred from the DNA. The repertoire includes 150,000 to 200,000 clones, roughly 84% of them detected once, and 3% to 3.5% sits in the top ten. This clone was detected only once. The germline gives CDR1 MNHEY, CDR2 SVGAGI. This CDR3 has 15 residues. Unmatched junction bases numbered 14, after V lost 6 bases and J lost 6 bases.

Specimen: PBMCs or T cells enriched from blood (not recorded which). This chain uses TRBV6-5 with TRBJ2-7, with TRBD1 identical over 7 bases. This receptor was identified in a woman between 25 and 40 years old who had been exposed to COVID-19. The CDR3 DNA reads as TGTGCCAGCAGCGTATGGACAGGCTCGGGTACCGAGCAGTACTTC. It encodes CASSVWTGSGTEQYF.